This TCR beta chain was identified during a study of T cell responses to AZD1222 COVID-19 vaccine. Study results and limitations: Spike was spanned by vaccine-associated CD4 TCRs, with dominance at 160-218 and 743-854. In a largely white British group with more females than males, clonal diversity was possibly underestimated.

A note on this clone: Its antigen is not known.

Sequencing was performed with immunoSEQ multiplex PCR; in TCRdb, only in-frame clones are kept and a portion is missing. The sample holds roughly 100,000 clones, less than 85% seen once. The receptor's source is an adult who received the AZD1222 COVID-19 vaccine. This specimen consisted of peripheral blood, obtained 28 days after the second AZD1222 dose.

CDR3 residues: CASSWGTGRQETQYF. In DNA form, the CDR3 reads TGTGCCAGCAGTTGGGGCACAGGGAGGCAAGAGACCCAGTACTTC. The rearrangement links TRBV6-5 to TRBJ2-5; either TRBD1 or TRBD2 may fit D (6 bases each). The CDR3 totals 15 residues. The V gene's germline CDR1 is MNHEY and CDR2 SVGAGI. V gave up 4 bases and J gave up 2 bases, with 14 bases separating them.